The source of this TCR beta chain is a study of blood T cell repertoires in COVID-19. This CDR3 has 13 amino acids. In the authors' workflow: Scientists estimated how many nucleated cells there were by amplifying reference gene primers. TCRdb's copy holds only in-frame clones and misses some; the assay was immunoSEQ multiplex PCR. V, J and clone size are taken as reported in that table, and D and trimming were inferred from the DNA itself. Here the sample spans 72,000 or so clones, about 81% being singletons. The sample taken for sequencing was peripheral blood. The origin of this receptor is a human donor in a cohort sampled during active COVID-19. The chain combines TRBV12-2 with TRBJ2-4; the table names TRBD1, a call not compared with the DNA. TRBV12-2 is labeled a pseudogene. The CDR3 spells CASRTISKNIQYF. CDR3 DNA: TGTGCAAGTCGTACAATCTCCAAAAACATTCAGTACTTC.